The 6 T cell receptor beta chains given below trace back to one sample, sequenced in a study of neoadjuvant nivolumab and ipilimumab in lung cancer (dated by TCRdb to 2018 to 2020). The library was produced with the immunoSEQ multiplex PCR assay. This immuneACCESS table, as held by TCRdb, lists in-frame sequences with V and J called but not all clones. Of the missing ones, under half trace to an unresolved V gene in checked studies; the others have no known cause. For this sample there are under 3,500 clones; 88% appear just once. The biggest ten clones account for approximately 0.9% of the sample. What the time point label conveys for this sample: at surgical resection after neoadjuvant nivolumab +/- ipilimumab. This specimen was tumor tissue, taken after neoadjuvant nivolumab, alone or with ipilimumab, at or shortly before surgery. These receptor sequences come from an adult with non-small cell lung cancer.

As DNA, the CDR3 is TGTGCCAGCGGGCGGGACGAGCAGTACTTC. This codes for CASGRDEQYF. The V gene is TRBV6-5, the J gene TRBJ2-7, with D possibly TRBD2 on 5 matching bases. Per germline, CDR1 MNHEY and CDR2 SVGAGI. This CDR3 is built from 10 residues. V lost 8 bases to trimming and J lost 5 bases, with 7 bases between them.

The chain has TRBV30 and TRBJ1-1; D is unresolved. This CDR3 is 10 amino acids long. V was clipped by 4 bases and J by 11 bases, with 11 bases between them. Germline V CDR1 and CDR2: GTSNPN, SVGIG (reference sequence). The CDR3 coding sequence is TGTGCCTGGATAGCCTCCTCGGCTTTCTTT. This encodes CAWIASSAFF.

The chain combines TRBV7-2 with TRBJ2-7; TRBD1 might be the D (6 bases). V was clipped by 0 bases and J by 2 bases, with 11 bases between them. Germline assignment: CDR1 SGHTA and CDR2 FQGNSA. This CDR3 comprises 15 residues. The chain's CDR3 is CASSLALGAAYEQYF. CDR3 nucleotide sequence: TGTGCCAGCAGCTTAGCTTTGGGGGCGGCCTACGAGCAGTACTTC.

The rearrangement links TRBV19 to TRBJ1-5; no firm D call. The V gene lost 5 bases and the J gene lost 1 base, with 18 bases spanning the gap. The germline CDR1 and CDR2 sequences are LNHDA and SQIVND (reference sequence). The CDR3 covers 17 residues. The CDR3 DNA reads as TGTGCCAGTAGTGCCTCTTTTAGGGCCTCAAGCAATCAGCCCCAGCATTTT. As protein: CASSASFRASSNQPQHF.

V and J are TRBV29-1 and TRBJ2-1; TRBD2 matches 8 bases. The V and J ends lost 4 bases and 7 bases, in that order; junction bases with no gene match: 6. This CDR3 is 13 amino acids long. Germline V gene data show CDR1 as SQVTM and CDR2 as ANQGSEA. This CDR3 reads CSVAREGGNEQFF. The CDR3 DNA sequence: TGCAGCGTTGCCCGGGAGGGTGGGAATGAGCAGTTCTTC.

This chain joins TRBV7-6 and TRBJ2-1, with 11 bases matching TRBD2. This CDR3 has 16 amino acids. V lost 5 bases to trimming and J lost 7 bases; unmatched junction nucleotides: 10. The germline V gene encodes CDR1 SGHVS and CDR2 FNYEAQ. In DNA form, the CDR3 reads TGTGCCAGCAGCCCATCGACTAGCGGGAAAGTAAATGAGCAGTTCTTC. This encodes CASSPSTSGKVNEQFF.